This TCR beta chain was found in a study of T cells after yellow fever vaccination. The CDR3 is made up of 15 amino acids. The germline CDR1 and CDR2 sequences are SGDLS and YYNGEE. The V end lost 4 bases, the J end lost 0 bases, and 11 bases lay between the germline ends. TCRdb itself ran the 5' RACE reads through MiXCR, one entry per CDR3 protein. The sample lists about 400,000 distinct CDR3 sequences, 6% to 8% seen once, with over 14% in the top ten. The chain has TRBV9 and TRBJ1-3; no definite D call. Sequenced material: PBMCs, taken 5 days after the yellow fever booster vaccination. The TCR was taken from a man in his thirties or forties who received the YFV17D yellow fever vaccine. The CDR3 reads CASSSRTSSGNTIYF. CDR3 DNA sequence: TGTGCCAGCAGCTCTCGGACTTCCTCTGGAAACACCATATATTTT.